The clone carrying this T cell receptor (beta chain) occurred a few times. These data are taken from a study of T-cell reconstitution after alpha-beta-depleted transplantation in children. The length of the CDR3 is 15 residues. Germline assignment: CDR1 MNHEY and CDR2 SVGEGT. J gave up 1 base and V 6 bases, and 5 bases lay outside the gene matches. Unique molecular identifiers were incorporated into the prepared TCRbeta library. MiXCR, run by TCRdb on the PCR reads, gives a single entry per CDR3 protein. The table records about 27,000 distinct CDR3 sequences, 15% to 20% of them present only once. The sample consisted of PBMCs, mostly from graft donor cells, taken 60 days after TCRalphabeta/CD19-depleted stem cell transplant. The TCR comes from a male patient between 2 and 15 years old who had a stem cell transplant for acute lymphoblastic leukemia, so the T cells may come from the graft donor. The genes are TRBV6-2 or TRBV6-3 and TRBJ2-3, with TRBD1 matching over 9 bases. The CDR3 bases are TGTGCCAGCAGCCTACGGGACAGGGGCACAGATACGCAGTATTTT. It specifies CASSLRDRGTDTQYF.